One sample yielded the 14 T cell receptor beta chains listed below, sequenced in a study of T cell responses to AZD1222 COVID-19 vaccine. Some clones are missing from TCRdb's copy, which holds only in-frame ones; the method was immunoSEQ multiplex PCR. The table has 75,000 to 85,000 clones, approximately 86% seen once. The input for sequencing was peripheral blood, taken on day 0 of AZD1222 vaccination. The receptors were gathered from an adult in good health.

CDR3 nucleotides: TGTGCCAGTAGCCTGGGGTGGGGACCGCAGAACACTGAAGCTTTCTTT. Translating it yields CASSLGWGPQNTEAFF. The J gene is TRBJ1-1, the V gene TRBV19; perhaps TRBD1 as D (5 bases). Germline loops: CDR1 LNHDA, CDR2 SQIVND (reference sequence). CDR3 length: 16 residues. V was trimmed by 6 bases and J by 1 base, leaving 18 bases between them. Variable domain in full (rest from reference TRBV19 and TRBJ1-1): DGGITQSPKYLFRKEGQNVTLSCEQNLNHDAMYWYRQDPGQGLRLIYYSQIVNDFQKGDIAEGYSVSREKKESFPLTVTSAQKNPTAFYLCASSLGWGPQNTEAFFGQGTRLTVV.

The chain joins TRBV10-3 to TRBJ2-5, with D possibly TRBD2 on 7 matching bases. The CDR3 loop spans 16 amino acids. Germline CDR1 ENHRY, CDR2 SYGVKD. V lost 3 bases to trimming and J lost 0 bases, with 14 bases between them. For the CDR3, the DNA is TGTGCCATCAGTGAAGTAAGCGGGGACAACCAAGAGACCCAGTACTTC. Its translation: CAISEVSGDNQETQYF.

The chain has TRBV18 and TRBJ1-2; D not certain. Looked up from germline, CDR1 is KGHSH and CDR2 is LQKENI. CDR3 length: 13 residues. V lost 5 bases to trimming and J lost 6 bases, with 13 bases between them. The chain's CDR3 is CASSSYSDDGYTF. The CDR3 DNA reads as TGTGCCAGCTCATCTTACAGCGACGATGGCTACACCTTC.

The chain combines TRBV24-1 with TRBJ2-3; TRBD2 matches 7 bases. This CDR3 has 15 residues. V gave up 4 bases and J gave up 1 base; unmatched junction bases: 4. The germline CDR1 and CDR2 sequences are KGHDR and SFDVKD. The CDR3 loop is CATSEPSGGTDTQYF. CDR3 DNA: TGTGCCACCAGTGAACCGAGCGGGGGCACAGATACGCAGTATTTT.

J is TRBJ1-3 and V is TRBV10-2; tentative D call: TRBD1 (6 bases). Trimming stripped 2 bases from V and 4 bases from J, with 15 bases between. In germline, CDR1 is WSHSY, CDR2 SAAADI. The CDR3 is made up of 16 amino acids. This chain's CDR3 is CASSETSLRGGNTIYF. The CDR3 DNA is TGCGCCAGCAGTGAGACCTCCCTCAGGGGAGGAAACACCATATATTTT.

The chain employs TRBV6-5 and TRBJ1-6; 7 bases align to TRBD1. The V gene end was trimmed by 8 bases and the J gene end by 5 bases; junction bases not matched to a gene: 6. Germline assignment: CDR1 MNHEY and CDR2 SVGAGI. This CDR3 region has 14 residues. The CDR3 coding sequence is TGTGCCAGCCATGTAGGGACAGATAATTCACCCCTCCACTTT. As protein: CASHVGTDNSPLHF.

The chain has TRBV11-3 and TRBJ2-1, with D perhaps matching TRBD1 (5 bases). This CDR3 contains 11 residues. Germline V gene sequence: CDR1 SGHNT, CDR2 YENEEA. V gave up 2 bases and J gave up 9 bases, with 5 bases separating them. The CDR3 DNA sequence: TGTGCCAGCAGCTTAAGGGGTGAGCAGTTCTTC. It translates to CASSLRGEQFF.

The chain uses TRBV5-1 and TRBJ2-7; D may be TRBD2 (6 bases). The germline CDR1 and CDR2 sequences are SGHRS and YFSETQ. CDR3 length: 15 residues. V shed 3 bases and J shed 2 bases, with 15 bases lying between them. The CDR3 sequence is CASSSEGGLPYEQYF. CDR3 DNA sequence: TGCGCCAGCAGCTCGGAGGGTGGCCTTCCCTACGAGCAGTACTTC. The full variable domain, completed using reference TRBV5-1 and TRBJ2-7, is KAGVTQTPRYLIKTRGQQVTLSCSPISGHRSVSWYQQTPGQGLQFLFEYFSETQRNKGNFPGRFSGRQFSNSRSEMNVSTLELGDSALYLCASSSEGGLPYEQYFGPGTRLTVT.

This sequence joins TRBV28 and TRBJ1-2; tentative D call: TRBD1 (5 bases). CDR1 and CDR2 (germline): MDHEN, SYDVKM. V gave up 4 bases and J gave up 3 bases, with 12 bases separating them. This CDR3 comprises 14 residues. The CDR3 DNA reads TGTGCCAGCAGTTGGGCCGGGACGGACTATGGCTACACCTTC. It specifies CASSWAGTDYGYTF.

The rearrangement links TRBV6-5 to TRBJ1-6; 7 bases agree with TRBD1. CDR3 length: 13 amino acids. Germline V gene data show CDR1 as MNHEY and CDR2 as SVGAGI. With V trimmed by 6 bases and J by 9 bases, 5 bases remained unmatched. DNA of the CDR3: TGTGCCAGCAGCCGGGACAGACCTTCACCCCTCCACTTT. Its protein product is CASSRDRPSPLHF.

This chain connects TRBV7-8 to TRBJ2-1, with unresolved D. Looked up from germline, CDR1 is SGHVS and CDR2 is FQNEAQ. CDR3 size: 15 residues. The V end lost 3 bases, the J end lost 0 bases, and 9 bases lay between the germline ends. The CDR3 DNA is TGTGCCAGCAGCTTTGAGCAAAGCTCCTACAATGAGCAGTTCTTC. Translated: CASSFEQSSYNEQFF. Using reference TRBV7-8 and TRBJ2-1 for the parts outside the CDR3, the full variable domain is GAGVSQSPRYKVAKRGQDVALRCDPISGHVSLFWYQQALGQGPEFLTYFQNEAQLDKSGLPSDRFFAERPEGSVSTLKIQRTQQEDSAVYLCASSFEQSSYNEQFFGPGTRLTVL.

V is TRBV5-8 and J is TRBJ1-5, with D unclear. This CDR3 region has 14 residues. The V gene lost 0 bases and the J gene lost 2 bases, with 6 bases spanning the gap. The germline gives CDR1 SGHTS, CDR2 YDEGEE. DNA for the CDR3: TGTGCCAGCAGCTTGGGTGCCGGCAATCAGCCCCAGCATTTT. It specifies CASSLGAGNQPQHF.

Concerning this clone itself: At one end the junction does not follow the germline gene, possibly because of a read error. The rearrangement uses TRBV6-1 and TRBJ1-6; perhaps TRBD1 as D (6 bases). The CDR3 has 15 residues. Germline V CDR1 and CDR2: MNHNS, SASEGT. The CDR3 is CASREGGLENSPLHF. The CDR3 DNA reads as TGTGCCAGCAGGGAAGGGGGATTGGAAAATTCACCCCTCCACTTT.

This clone showed up just once. V is TRBV7-2 and J is TRBJ2-1; perhaps TRBD1 as D (6 bases). V was clipped by 2 bases and J by 7 bases, with 12 bases between them. The CDR3 extends over 14 amino acids. CDR1 and CDR2 from the germline V gene are SGHTA and FQGNSA. CDR3 coding DNA: TGTGCCAGCAGCTTAAAGGGGGACCTGAATGAGCAGTTCTTC. Its translation is CASSLKGDLNEQFF.